The subject of this entry is one T cell receptor beta chain. Sequencing used immunoSEQ multiplex PCR; TCRdb keeps in-frame clones, though not all of them. The profile shows about 59,000 clones, around 93% of them singletons. The data stem from a study of technical replicates of blood from a few donors. Germline CDR1 SGHRS, CDR2 YFSETQ. CDR3 length: 15 amino acids. V lost 4 bases to trimming and J lost 3 bases; unmatched junction nucleotides: 6. Input material: PBMCs. The TCR originated in a human donor in good health. Some clones in this sample may be carry-over from other donors' samples. The gene calls are TRBV5-1 and TRBJ1-5, with 8 bases matching TRBD1. CDR3 sequence: CASSTGTGPNQPQHF. The CDR3 DNA reads TGCGCCAGCAGCACGGGGACAGGCCCCAATCAGCCCCAGCATTTT. Full variable domain (rest looked up from reference TRBV5-1 and TRBJ1-5): KAGVTQTPRYLIKTRGQQVTLSCSPISGHRSVSWYQQTPGQGLQFLFEYFSETQRNKGNFPGRFSGRQFSNSRSEMNVSTLELGDSALYLCASSTGTGPNQPQHFGDGTRLSIL.